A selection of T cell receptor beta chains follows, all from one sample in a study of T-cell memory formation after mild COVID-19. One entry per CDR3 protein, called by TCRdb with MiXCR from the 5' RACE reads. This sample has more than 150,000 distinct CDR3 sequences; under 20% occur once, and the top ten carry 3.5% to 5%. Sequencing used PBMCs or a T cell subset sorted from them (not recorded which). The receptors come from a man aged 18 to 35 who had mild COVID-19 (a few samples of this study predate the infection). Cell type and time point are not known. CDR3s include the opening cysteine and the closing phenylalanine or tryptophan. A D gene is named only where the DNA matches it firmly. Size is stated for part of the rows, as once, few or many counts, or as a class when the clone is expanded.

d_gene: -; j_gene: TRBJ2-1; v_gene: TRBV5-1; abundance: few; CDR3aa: CASSPREQQFF; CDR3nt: TGCGCCAGCAGCCCCCGGGAACAGCAGTTCTTC
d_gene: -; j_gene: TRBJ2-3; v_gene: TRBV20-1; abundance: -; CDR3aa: CSAPGGAGDRTDTQYF; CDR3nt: TGCAGTGCTCCAGGGGGGGCGGGGGACCGCACAGATACGCAGTATTTT
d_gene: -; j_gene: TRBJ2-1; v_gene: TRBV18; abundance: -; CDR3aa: CASSADRHNEQFF; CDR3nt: TGTGCCAGCTCAGCCGACAGGCACAATGAGCAGTTCTTC
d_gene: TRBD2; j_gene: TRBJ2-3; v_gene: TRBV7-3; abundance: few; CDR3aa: CASSWGLATDTQYF; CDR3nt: TGTGCCAGCAGCTGGGGACTAGCGACAGATACGCAGTATTTT
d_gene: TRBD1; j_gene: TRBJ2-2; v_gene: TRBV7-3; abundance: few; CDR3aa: CASSRTGITGELFF; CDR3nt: TGTGCCAGCAGCAGGACAGGAATCACCGGGGAGCTGTTTTTT
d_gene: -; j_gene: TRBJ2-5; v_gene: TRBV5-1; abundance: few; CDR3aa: CASSGLGIGETQYF; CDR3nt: TGCGCCAGCAGCGGACTCGGGATTGGGGAGACCCAGTACTTC
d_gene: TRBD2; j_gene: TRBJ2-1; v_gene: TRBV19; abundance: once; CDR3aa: CASSILAGGYEQFF; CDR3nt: TGTGCCAGTAGTATTCTAGCGGGGGGTTATGAGCAGTTCTTC
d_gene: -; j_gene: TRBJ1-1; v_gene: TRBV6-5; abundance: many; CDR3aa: CASTPNLGGTEAFF; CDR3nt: TGTGCCAGCACCCCAAACTTAGGGGGCACTGAAGCTTTCTTT
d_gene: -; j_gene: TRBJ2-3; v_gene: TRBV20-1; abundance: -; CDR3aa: CSRGWGQTDTQYF; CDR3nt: TGCAGTCGCGGCTGGGGGCAGACAGATACGCAGTATTTT
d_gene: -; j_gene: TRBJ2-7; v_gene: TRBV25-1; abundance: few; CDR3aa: CASSPNWGISYEQYF; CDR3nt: TGTGCCAGCAGTCCCAACTGGGGGATTTCCTACGAGCAGTACTTC
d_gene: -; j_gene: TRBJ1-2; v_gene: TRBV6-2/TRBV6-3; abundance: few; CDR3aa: CASNLRFTAYYGYTF; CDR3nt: TGTGCCAGCAATTTACGATTCACGGCCTACTATGGCTACACCTTC